This section outlines one TCR beta chain sequence together with its context. TCRdb's copy holds only in-frame clones and misses some; the assay was immunoSEQ multiplex PCR. This table has around 190,000 clones, more than 65% appearing once. V was shortened by 6 bases and J by 7 bases, with 10 bases between the two germline ends. CDR1 and CDR2 (germline): MNHEY, SMNVEV (reference sequence). CDR3 length: 12 residues. This sample was included in a study of blood T cell repertoires in COVID-19. The receptor was derived from a human donor in a cohort sampled during active COVID-19. Sequenced sample: peripheral blood. The chain is built from TRBV27 and TRBJ1-5; no clear D. CDR3 residues: CASSGGNQPQHF. CDR3 nucleotides: TGTGCCAGCAGCGGCGGTAACCAGCCCCAGCATTTT.